Listed below are T cell receptor beta chains from one sample, sequenced in a study of identical twins. TCRdb fed the 5' RACE reads into MiXCR, producing one record per CDR3 protein. The data contain just under 650,000 distinct CDR3 sequences, just over 7% of them singletons. In addition, the sample was reused for a study of yellow fever vaccine responses in identical twins.

The specimen was PBMCs. The receptors shown here come from a woman between 18 and 29 years old in good health. Both conserved end residues are part of each CDR3. D genes are given only for firm matches. Part of the rows lack a size; the others show once, few, many or a class for expanded clones.

J | D | size | V | CDR3 | DNA
TRBJ2-7 | - | few | TRBV12-3/TRBV12-4 | CASSRLAASSYEQYF | TGTGCCAGCAGTCGTTTGGCTGCGAGCTCCTACGAGCAGTACTTC
TRBJ2-7 | - | many | TRBV6-5 | CASSYSRTGDSYEQYF | TGTGCCAGCAGTTACTCTCGGACGGGTGATTCCTACGAGCAGTACTTC
TRBJ1-1 | TRBD1 | many | TRBV19 | CASSITGANTEAFF | TGTGCCAGTAGTATAACAGGGGCGAACACTGAAGCTTTCTTT
TRBJ2-6 | TRBD1 | - | TRBV12-3/TRBV12-4 | CASCGTGGIVSGANVLTF | TGTGCCAGCTGCGGGACAGGGGGGATAGTCTCTGGGGCCAACGTCCTGACTTTC
TRBJ2-3 | TRBD2 | few | TRBV29-1 | CSVEFGTSGSPDTQYF | TGCAGCGTTGAATTTGGGACTAGCGGGAGTCCGGATACGCAGTATTTT
TRBJ2-7 | TRBD2 | - | TRBV7-6 | CASSLGWTSGSYEQYF | TGTGCCAGCAGCTTAGGTTGGACTAGCGGCTCCTACGAGCAGTACTTC
TRBJ2-5 | TRBD1 | many | TRBV24-1 | CATSTGGVETQYF | TGTGCCACCAGTACAGGGGGAGTGGAGACCCAGTACTTC
TRBJ1-1 | - | - | TRBV4-1 | CASSQDQWAEAFF | TGCGCCAGCAGCCAAGATCAATGGGCTGAAGCTTTCTTT
TRBJ2-1 | TRBD2 | - | TRBV15 | CATRGLAGNNNEQFF | TGTGCCACCAGGGGACTAGCGGGGAACAACAATGAGCAGTTCTTC
TRBJ2-7 | - | - | TRBV2 | CASSFSNPGTHYEQYF | TGTGCCAGCAGTTTTTCCAACCCCGGGACACATTACGAGCAGTACTTC
TRBJ2-5 | - | - | TRBV6-2/TRBV6-3 | CASSYHPGLPRQETQYF | TGTGCCAGCAGTTACCACCCGGGACTCCCCCGGCAAGAGACCCAGTACTTC
TRBJ1-4 | - | few | TRBV10-1 | CASSESDNPNEKLFF | TGCGCCAGCAGTGAGTCGGACAACCCTAATGAAAAACTGTTTTTT
TRBJ2-2 | - | many | TRBV4-1 | CASSQDDRNTGELFF | TGCGCCAGCAGCCAAGACGACAGGAACACCGGGGAGCTGTTTTTT
TRBJ2-5 | - | - | TRBV28 | CASSLGTGARRSQETQYF | TGTGCCAGCAGTTTAGGGACCGGGGCCCGGAGAAGCCAAGAGACCCAGTACTTC
TRBJ1-4 | TRBD1 | many | TRBV12-3/TRBV12-4 | CASSPRTGWDEKLFF | TGTGCCAGCAGTCCTCGGACAGGATGGGATGAAAAACTGTTTTTT
TRBJ2-4 | TRBD1 | - | TRBV11-2 | CASSPRGLMAKNIQYF | TGTGCCAGCAGCCCCAGGGGGCTTATGGCCAAAAACATTCAGTACTTC
TRBJ1-6 | TRBD1 | many | TRBV4-1 | CASSQRDRDNSPLHF | TGCGCCAGCAGCCAGCGAGACAGGGATAATTCACCCCTCCACTTT
TRBJ2-1 | - | few | TRBV27 | CASSLFAGDGNEQFF | TGTGCCAGCAGTTTATTTGCAGGGGACGGCAATGAGCAGTTCTTC
TRBJ2-3 | TRBD1 | few | TRBV20-1 | CSAPTGITDTQYF | TGCAGTGCCCCGACAGGGATCACAGATACGCAGTATTTT
TRBJ1-1 | - | - | TRBV7-3 | CASSLFPTTNTEAFF | TGTGCCAGCAGCCTCTTCCCCACAACCAACACTGAAGCTTTCTTT
TRBJ2-7 | TRBD2 | few | TRBV7-9 | CASSSGGTSGSYEQYF | TGTGCCAGCAGCTCGGGTGGGACTAGCGGCTCCTACGAGCAGTACTTC
TRBJ1-6 | - | many | TRBV20-1 | CSATTPGHKGNSPLHF | TGCAGTGCAACGACTCCGGGACATAAGGGGAATTCACCCCTCCACTTT
TRBJ1-2 | - | many | TRBV10-3 | CAISRDNNYGYTF | TGTGCCATCAGTCGGGACAACAACTATGGCTACACCTTC
TRBJ2-2 | - | many | TRBV29-1 | CSVGQGVKTNTGELFF | TGCAGCGTTGGCCAAGGAGTCAAAACGAACACCGGGGAGCTGTTTTTT
TRBJ2-1 | - | many | TRBV11-2 | CASERISYNEQFF | TGTGCCAGCGAGCGGATCTCCTACAATGAGCAGTTCTTC
TRBJ1-2 | TRBD1 | - | TRBV12-3/TRBV12-4 | CASSLRRDSVYGYTF | TGTGCCAGCAGTTTACGCCGGGACAGCGTGTATGGCTACACCTTC
TRBJ1-1 | - | - | TRBV29-1 | CSIQLGASTEAFF | TGCAGCATCCAATTAGGGGCCTCCACTGAAGCTTTCTTT
TRBJ2-7 | - | - | TRBV10-2 | CASSESLGWSPHEQYF | TGCGCCAGCAGTGAGTCTTTGGGTTGGTCTCCTCACGAGCAGTACTTC
TRBJ1-2 | - | - | TRBV7-3 | CASSPGTSYGYTF | TGTGCCAGCAGCCCCGGGACCAGCTATGGCTACACCTTC
TRBJ2-1 | TRBD1 | few | TRBV28 | CASGPGQGFRSYNEQFF | TGTGCCAGCGGACCGGGACAGGGTTTTCGCTCCTACAATGAGCAGTTCTTC
TRBJ1-1 | TRBD1 | - | TRBV27 | CASSARQGGTEAFF | TGTGCCAGCAGTGCCCGACAGGGAGGCACTGAAGCTTTCTTT
TRBJ2-1 | TRBD1 | few | TRBV29-1 | CSVATGDTYNEQFF | TGCAGCGTTGCGACAGGGGACACCTACAATGAGCAGTTCTTC
TRBJ2-3 | TRBD2 | - | TRBV6-1 | CASSERGTSGRDTQYF | TGTGCCAGCAGTGAAAGGGGGACTAGCGGGAGGGATACGCAGTATTTT
TRBJ2-3 | - | many | TRBV11-2 | CASSLEWLDAQYF | TGTGCCAGCAGCTTGGAGTGGCTGGATGCGCAGTATTTT
TRBJ2-5 | TRBD2 | once | TRBV12-3/TRBV12-4 | CASSDPRGLADPGKTQYF | TGTGCCAGCAGTGATCCTCGAGGACTAGCGGACCCTGGGAAGACCCAGTACTTC
TRBJ2-5 | - | - | TRBV5-1 | CASSFDTETQYF | TGCGCCAGCAGCTTTGACACAGAGACCCAGTACTTC
TRBJ1-2 | TRBD1 | many | TRBV5-5 | CASSLGTAAYGYTF | TGTGCCAGCAGCCTAGGGACAGCCGCCTATGGCTACACCTTC
TRBJ2-1 | TRBD2 | - | TRBV5-1 | CASSLATSGIAYNEQFF | TGCGCCAGCAGCTTGGCTACTAGCGGGATCGCCTACAATGAGCAGTTCTTC
TRBJ2-4 | - | - | TRBV5-1 | CASSLAAAKNIQYF | TGCGCCAGCAGCTTGGCCGCGGCCAAAAACATTCAGTACTTC
TRBJ2-2 | - | - | TRBV12-3/TRBV12-4 | CASITRVGELFF | TGTGCCAGCATCACGAGAGTCGGGGAGCTGTTTTTT
TRBJ1-2 | - | many | TRBV29-1 | CSVGEGGIPKSVNGYTF | TGCAGCGTTGGCGAAGGGGGAATTCCAAAATCTGTAAATGGCTACACCTTC
TRBJ1-2 | TRBD1 | - | TRBV3-1 | CASSQGQGVSGYTF | TGTGCCAGCAGCCAGGGACAGGGAGTGAGTGGCTACACCTTC
TRBJ2-3 | - | many | TRBV4-1 | CASSQEAPDTQYF | TGCGCCAGCAGCCAAGAGGCCCCAGATACGCAGTATTTT
TRBJ2-3 | TRBD2 | few | TRBV27 | CASRPPGLASTDTQYF | TGTGCCAGCAGGCCTCCGGGACTAGCTAGCACAGATACGCAGTATTTT
TRBJ1-1 | - | - | TRBV9 | CASSVAQQGQNTEAFF | TGTGCCAGCAGCGTAGCCCAACAGGGACAGAACACTGAAGCTTTCTTT
TRBJ1-4 | - | many | TRBV10-3 | CAISSGTTNEKLFF | TGTGCCATCAGTTCCGGGACAACTAATGAAAAACTGTTTTTT
TRBJ2-3 | TRBD1 | few | TRBV11-2 | CASSWRDRGGDTQYF | TGTGCCAGCAGCTGGCGGGACAGGGGAGGGGATACGCAGTATTTT
TRBJ1-1 | - | - | TRBV5-1 | CASSLYGIEAFF | TGCGCCAGCAGCTTGTACGGGATTGAAGCTTTCTTT
TRBJ1-4 | TRBD1 | - | TRBV29-1 | CSVSLRDRESEKLFF | TGCAGCGTCTCCCTCAGAGACAGGGAAAGCGAAAAACTGTTTTTT
TRBJ2-5 | - | - | TRBV29-1 | CSVEVNRAETQYF | TGCAGCGTTGAAGTGAACAGGGCAGAGACCCAGTACTTC
TRBJ1-2 | - | few | TRBV3-1 | CASSQGNEGTKGYTF | TGTGCCAGCAGCCAAGGGAATGAGGGGACGAAAGGCTACACCTTC
TRBJ2-1 | TRBD2 | many | TRBV7-8 | CASSFRASGYNEQFF | TGTGCCAGCAGCTTTAGGGCTAGCGGTTACAATGAGCAGTTCTTC
TRBJ2-2 | - | few | TRBV27 | CASSLRREPGELFF | TGTGCCAGCAGTTTAAGGCGGGAACCCGGGGAGCTGTTTTTT